This TCR beta chain was sequenced during a study of blood T cell repertoires in COVID-19. The cohort comprised adults aged roughly 18 to 95 years residing in 24 US areas. Produced via immunoSEQ multiplex PCR; TCRdb's table is partial and in-frame only. Altogether hundreds of thousands of clones are present, about 88% being singletons, with the ten largest covering about 3%. The germline CDR1 and CDR2 sequences are SGHTA and FQGNSA. The CDR3 is made up of 16 amino acids. V was trimmed by 2 bases and J by 8 bases, leaving 16 bases between them. This clonotype was obtained from a woman aged 50 to 65 who had recovered from COVID-19. The chain uses TRBV7-2 and TRBJ1-6; D is ambiguous. Source material: PBMCs or T cells enriched from blood (not recorded which). Here the CDR3 reads CASSLFAGTGDSPLHF. The CDR3 region has the DNA TGTGCCAGCAGCTTATTTGCCGGCACCGGGGATTCACCCCTCCACTTT.